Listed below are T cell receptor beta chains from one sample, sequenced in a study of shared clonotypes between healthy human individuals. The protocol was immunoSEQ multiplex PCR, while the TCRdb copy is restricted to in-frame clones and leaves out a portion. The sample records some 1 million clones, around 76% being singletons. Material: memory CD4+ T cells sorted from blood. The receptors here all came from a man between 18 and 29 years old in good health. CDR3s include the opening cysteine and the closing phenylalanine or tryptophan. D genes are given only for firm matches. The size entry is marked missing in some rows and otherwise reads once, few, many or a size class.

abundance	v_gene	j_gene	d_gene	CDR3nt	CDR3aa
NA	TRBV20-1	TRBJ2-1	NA	TGCAGTGCTAGAGAGTACAATGAGCAGTTCTTC	CSAREYNEQFF
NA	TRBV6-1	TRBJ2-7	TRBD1	TGTGCCAGCAGTGACCCCTCCCGACAGGGCTACGAGCAGTACTTC	CASSDPSRQGYEQYF
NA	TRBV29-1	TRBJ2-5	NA	TGCAGCGCCTGGGTCCAAGAGACCCAGTACTTC	CSAWVQETQYF
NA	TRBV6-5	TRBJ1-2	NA	TGTGCCAGCTCAGTTAACGCGGGGCCGGTCTATGGCTACACCTTC	CASSVNAGPVYGYTF
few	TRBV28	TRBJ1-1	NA	TGTGCCAGCAGAAAGGGGGAGGGGCGCAACACTGAAGCTTTCTTT	CASRKGEGRNTEAFF
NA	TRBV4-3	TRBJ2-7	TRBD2	TGCGCCAGCAGCCAAGATGGGGGACTAGCGGGAAAATACGAGCAGTACTTC	CASSQDGGLAGKYEQYF
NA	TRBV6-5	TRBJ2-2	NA	TGTGCCAGCAGTACTTCCGTCTCGAACACCGGGGAGCTGTTTTTT	CASSTSVSNTGELFF
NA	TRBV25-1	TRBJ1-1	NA	TGTGCCAGCAGTGAACCAGGACCCAACACTGAAGCTTTCTTT	CASSEPGPNTEAFF
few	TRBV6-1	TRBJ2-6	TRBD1	TGTGCCAGCACAGGGGGCGCTGGGGCCAACGTCCTGACTTTC	CASTGGAGANVLTF
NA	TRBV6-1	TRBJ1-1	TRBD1	TGTGCCAGCAGTGAACTCGACAGGGTAGGGAACACTGAAGCTTTCTTT	CASSELDRVGNTEAFF
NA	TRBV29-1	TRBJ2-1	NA	TGCAGCGTTGAGCCTAACAATGAGCAGTTCTTC	CSVEPNNEQFF
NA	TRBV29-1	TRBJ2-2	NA	TGCAGCGTTGTTCTGGCCGGGGAGCTGTTTTTT	CSVVLAGELFF
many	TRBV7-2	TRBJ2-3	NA	TGTGCCAGCAGCCCCCCGGGTCCTACGCAGTATTTT	CASSPPGPTQYF
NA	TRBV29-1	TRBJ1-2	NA	TGCAGCGTTGTTCGGGACGGCTATGGCTACACCTTC	CSVVRDGYGYTF
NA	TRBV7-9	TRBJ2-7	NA	TGTGCCAGCAGCCCCGGGGCACTTAGCACCTACGAGCAGTACTTC	CASSPGALSTYEQYF
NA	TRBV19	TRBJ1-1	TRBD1	TGTGCCAGTAGTATTTCGTTTGGGTATAACAGGGGCGGTGAAGCTTTCTTT	CASSISFGYNRGGEAFF
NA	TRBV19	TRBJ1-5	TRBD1	TGTGCCAGTAGTCCAGGACAGGGGGCTCTTCAGCCCCAGCATTTT	CASSPGQGALQPQHF
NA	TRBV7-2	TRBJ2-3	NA	TGTGCCAGCTCTGCGGGGACCCTACGCACAGATACGCAGTATTTT	CASSAGTLRTDTQYF
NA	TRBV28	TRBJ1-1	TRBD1	TGTGCCAGCAGTCCTGACCGGACAGGGGGCCGCACTGAAGCTTTCTTT	CASSPDRTGGRTEAFF
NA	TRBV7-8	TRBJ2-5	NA	TGTGCCAGCAGCTTAATGGAGACAGGAAAAGAGACCCAGTACTTC	CASSLMETGKETQYF
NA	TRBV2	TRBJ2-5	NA	TGTGCCAGCGGTGGGTCCGGGGGGACACAAGAGACCCAGTACTTC	CASGGSGGTQETQYF
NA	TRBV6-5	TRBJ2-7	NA	TGTGCCAGCCATGGAATGGGGAGGACGTACGAGCAGTACTTC	CASHGMGRTYEQYF
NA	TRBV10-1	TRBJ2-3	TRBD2	TGCGCCAGCAGTGATTTAGCGGGGGGCCGCACAGATACGCAGTATTTT	CASSDLAGGRTDTQYF
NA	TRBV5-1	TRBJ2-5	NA	TGCGCCAGCAGCTTGGATACAGGGCCCCAAGAGACCCAGTACTTC	CASSLDTGPQETQYF